The 17 T cell receptor beta chains reported below all come from one sample, sequenced in a study of blood T cell repertoires in COVID-19. Method: immunoSEQ multiplex PCR; TCRdb's copy keeps in-frame clones and lacks some. The table includes 72,000 or so clones, about four fifths detected once. Sequenced sample: peripheral blood. All receptors derive from a man between 70 and 80 years old who had recovered from COVID-19.

This chain connects TRBV11-2 to TRBJ2-2; D is perhaps TRBD2 (5 bases). CDR1 and CDR2 (germline): SGHAT, FQNNGV. The CDR3 runs to 15 residues. Between the trimmed V and J ends, which lost 6 bases and 1 base, there was a span of 12 bases. The CDR3 spells CASRSGSMNTGELFF. Here the CDR3 DNA reads TGTGCCAGCAGGTCGGGAAGTATGAACACCGGGGAGCTGTTTTTT.

This clone was observed once. The chain is built from TRBV7-9 and TRBJ2-7; TRBD2 agrees at 7 bases. V gave up 2 bases and J gave up 3 bases; unmatched junction bases: 7. CDR1 and CDR2 from the germline V gene are SEHNR and FQNEAQ (reference sequence). The CDR3 is 15 amino acids. The CDR3 loop is CASSLSGGGFYEQYF. CDR3 DNA sequence: TGTGCCAGCAGCTTATCGGGCGGGGGATTCTACGAGCAGTACTTC.

The rearrangement joins TRBV10-3 to TRBJ1-1; the D is unclear. Germline V gives CDR1 ENHRY, CDR2 SYGVKD. V dropped 5 bases and J dropped 6 bases, with 10 bases sitting between them. This CDR3 comprises 12 residues. DNA for the CDR3: TGTGCCATCAGTTACGACTCCTCTGAAGCTTTCTTT. Its translation: CAISYDSSEAFF.

V and J are TRBV28 and TRBJ1-6; D not certain. The V gene's germline CDR1 is MDHEN and CDR2 SYDVKM. Trimming removed 5 bases from V and 7 bases from J, with 6 bases in between. This CDR3 is built from 12 residues. CDR3 sequence: CASSTRNSPLHF. The CDR3 DNA follows: TGTGCCAGCAGTACCAGGAATTCACCCCTCCACTTT.

The chain combines TRBV6-2 or TRBV6-3 with TRBJ2-7; 7 bases are shared with TRBD1. Per germline, CDR1 MNHEY and CDR2 SVGEGT. The length of the CDR3 is 15 residues. V dropped 2 bases and J dropped 1; count of bases not matched to a gene: 5. The CDR3 DNA reads as TGTGCCAGCAGTTACGGTGGGACAGAGTCCTACGAGCAGTACTTC. As protein: CASSYGGTESYEQYF.

The V gene is TRBV7-3, the J gene TRBJ1-6, with TRBD1 matching 9 bases. This CDR3 region has 16 residues. Trimming at V came to 3 bases and at J to 7 bases, leaving 7 bases not matched to a gene. In germline, CDR1 is SGHTA, CDR2 FQGTGA. CDR3 sequence (DNA): TGTGCCAGCAGCTTGAACCCGGGACAGGGCAATTCACCCCTCCACTTT. It encodes CASSLNPGQGNSPLHF. Drawing the rest from reference TRBV7-3 and TRBJ1-6, the complete variable domain is GAGVSQTPSNKVTEKGKYVELRCDPISGHTALYWYRQSLGQGPEFLIYFQGTGAADDSGLPNDRFFAVRPEGSVSTLKIQRTERGDSAVYLCASSLNPGQGNSPLHFGNGTRLTVT.

The genes are TRBV4-3 and TRBJ2-1, with 7 bases aligning to TRBD1. Trimming cost V 4 bases and J 6 bases; bases outside gene matches: 3. The CDR3 extends over 13 amino acids. The V gene's germline CDR1 is LGHNA and CDR2 YSLEER. CDR3 DNA: TGCGCCAGCAGCCCGACAGGGATCAATGAGCAGTTCTTC. As protein: CASSPTGINEQFF.

V is TRBV30 and J is TRBJ1-4; no clear D gene. Germline V CDR1 and CDR2: GTSNPN, SVGIG (reference sequence). The V end lost 6 bases, the J end lost 7 bases, and 15 bases lay between the germline ends. The CDR3 has 13 amino acids. CDR3 DNA sequence: TGTGCCTGCGGGAGTGCGGCCGTTGAAAAACTGTTTTTT. This gives the protein CACGSAAVEKLFF.

The rearrangement uses TRBV5-1 and TRBJ2-1; 7 bases agree with TRBD2. The CDR3 totals 13 residues. J was trimmed by 6 bases and V by 2 bases; bases with no gene match: 2. The V gene's germline CDR1 is SGHRS and CDR2 YFSETQ. CDR3 sequence reads: CASSFGGSNEQFF. As DNA, the CDR3 is TGCGCCAGCAGCTTCGGGGGGAGCAATGAGCAGTTCTTC.

The V and J genes are TRBV7-2 and TRBJ1-3; a weak D match, TRBD1 (6 bases). The germline CDR1 and CDR2 sequences are SGHTA and FQGNSA. V dropped 2 bases and J dropped 0 bases, with 11 bases sitting between them. This CDR3 has 16 residues. The CDR3 sequence: CASSLNTGHSGNTIYF. The CDR3 DNA follows: TGTGCCAGCAGCTTAAACACAGGGCACTCTGGAAACACCATATATTTT.

This clone is a singleton in its sample. V is TRBV5-5 and J is TRBJ2-2, with a tentative D call TRBD1 (5 bases). Trimming shortened V by 10 bases and J by 2 bases, and 12 bases separated the two germline ends. Germline loops: CDR1 SGHKS, CDR2 YYEKEE (reference sequence). The CDR3 has 13 residues. The CDR3 reads CACQQENTGELFF. As DNA, the CDR3 is TGTGCCTGCCAACAGGAAAACACCGGGGAGCTGTTTTTT. The full variable domain, with the rest looked up from reference TRBV5-5 and TRBJ2-2, is DAGVTQSPTHLIKTRGQQVTLRCSPISGHKSVSWYQQVLGQGPQFIFQYYEKEERGRGNFPDRFSARQFPNYSSELNVNALLLGDSALYLCACQQENTGELFFGEGSRLTVL.

This chain connects TRBV30 to TRBJ1-6, with D perhaps matching TRBD1 (5 bases). Germline CDR1 is GTSNPN and CDR2 is SVGIG (reference sequence). Trimming removed 5 bases from V and 10 bases from J, with 15 bases in between. This CDR3 has 13 amino acids. The CDR3 DNA sequence: TGTGCCTGGGGGGGAGACCGGCGATCACCCCTCCACTTT. It specifies CAWGGDRRSPLHF.

This chain links TRBV2 with TRBJ2-7, with D maybe TRBD1 (5 bases). Trimming pared 5 bases from V and 1 base from J, leaving 12 bases between. The germline V gene has CDR1 SNHLY and CDR2 FYNNEI. The CDR3 loop spans 14 amino acids. In DNA form, the CDR3 reads TGTGCCAGCAGTCCGTGGACATCTTCCTACGAGCAGTACTTC. Protein sequence: CASSPWTSSYEQYF.

The rearrangement links TRBV3-1 (or the pseudogene TRBV3-2) to TRBJ1-2; TRBD1 might be the D (5 bases). The CDR3 runs to 14 residues. Trimming left V 5 bases short and J 7 bases short, with 17 bases between. In germline, CDR1 is LGHDT, CDR2 YNNKEL (reference sequence). This chain's CDR3 is CASSDPLQGSGYTF. DNA for the CDR3: TGTGCCAGCAGCGACCCCCTCCAGGGCTCTGGCTACACCTTC.

This chain links TRBV19 with TRBJ2-5; TRBD2 matches at 7 bases. V trimming: 6 bases; J trimming: 5 bases; junction bases outside the gene matches: 9. The CDR3 is 14 amino acids. Germline V gene lookup returns CDR1 LNHDA and CDR2 SQIVND (reference sequence). The CDR3 coding sequence is TGTGCCAGTAGACTTAAGGTGGGGGGGGAGACCCAGTACTTC. It specifies CASRLKVGGETQYF.

The table lists this clone with a few counts. The chain uses TRBV4-2 and TRBJ2-7, with D possibly matching TRBD2 (5 bases). Looked up from germline, CDR1 is LGHNA and CDR2 is YNFKEQ. V was clipped by 1 base and J by 2 bases, with 12 bases between them. The CDR3 is made up of 15 amino acids. The CDR3, as DNA: TGTGCCAGCAGCCAAGTAGCGTCCTCTACCTACGAGCAGTACTTC. Its protein is CASSQVASSTYEQYF.

The chain combines TRBV9 with TRBJ1-1; TRBD1 might be the D (6 bases). The germline CDR1 and CDR2 sequences are SGDLS and YYNGEE. This CDR3 is 15 amino acids long. Trimming left V 0 bases short and J 0 bases short, with 9 bases between. CDR3 in amino acids: CASSVEGVLNTEAFF. CDR3 bases: TGTGCCAGCAGCGTAGAGGGGGTTTTGAACACTGAAGCTTTCTTT.